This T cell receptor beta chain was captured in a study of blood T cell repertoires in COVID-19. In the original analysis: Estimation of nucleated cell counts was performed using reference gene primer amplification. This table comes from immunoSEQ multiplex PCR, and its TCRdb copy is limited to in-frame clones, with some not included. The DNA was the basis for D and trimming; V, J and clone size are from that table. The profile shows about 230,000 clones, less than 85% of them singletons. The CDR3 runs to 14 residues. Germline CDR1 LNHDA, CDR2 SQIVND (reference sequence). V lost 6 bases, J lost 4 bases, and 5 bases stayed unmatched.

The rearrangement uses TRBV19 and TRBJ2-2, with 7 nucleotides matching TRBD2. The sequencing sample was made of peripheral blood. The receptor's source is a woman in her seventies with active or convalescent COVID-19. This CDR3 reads CASSKRGRTGELFF. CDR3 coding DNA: TGTGCCAGTAGCAAGCGGGGCCGCACCGGGGAGCTGTTTTTT.